The 21 T cell receptor beta chains below were found in one sample sequenced in a study of regulatory T cells in long-lasting Graves disease. iRepertoire HTBI primers and Arm-PCR of CDR3 regions built TCR beta libraries. A single record per CDR3 protein comes from TCRdb applying MiXCR to the multiplex PCR reads. The sample has over 500,000 distinct CDR3 sequences, 15% to 20% seen once. Stated time point: newly diagnosed GD, antithyroid drugs for less than 3 months. The TCR library was prepared using RNA isolated from PBMCs. This sample was shared with a second study, whose subject was T cells in Graves' hyperthyroidism and ophthalmopathy.

The sample here was peripheral blood mononuclear cells (PBMCs), taken at new diagnosis, from a patient treated with antithyroid drugs. Receptor source: a young man with Graves disease.

The V call is TRBV12-3 or TRBV12-4, the J call TRBJ2-7; 7 bases match TRBD1. This CDR3 is 13 amino acids long. With V trimmed by 7 bases and J by 3 bases, 6 bases remained unmatched. The DNA for the CDR3 is TGTGCCAGCACCCGACAGGGTGGCTACGAGCAGTACTTC. It translates to CASTRQGGYEQYF.

This clonotype was counted ten times or more. Here the CDR3 reads CASSSGSFSGGEVEQFF. CDR3 nucleotides: TGTGCCAGCAGCTCCGGAAGCTTTAGCGGGGGAGAGGTTGAGCAGTTCTTC. The chain recombines TRBV7-6 with TRBJ2-1, with TRBD2 matching 9 bases. Germline-derived CDR1 and CDR2 are SGHVS and FNYEAQ. The ends lost 4 bases at V and 9 bases at J; junction bases unmatched: 16. This CDR3 is built from 17 residues.

There are many counts of this clonotype. V and J are TRBV6-4 and TRBJ1-1, with D possibly TRBD1 on 5 matching bases. Germline V gene data show CDR1 as MRHNA and CDR2 as SNTAGT. The CDR3 has 16 amino acids. Trimming shortened V by 2 bases and J by 5 bases, and 18 bases separated the two germline ends. The CDR3 loop reads CASSDGLQGMRTEAFF. The CDR3, as DNA: TGTGCCAGCAGTGACGGGCTCCAGGGAATGAGGACTGAAGCTTTCTTT.

This clonotype was seen ten or more times. The chain recombines TRBV27 with TRBJ2-7; TRBD2 matches at 8 bases. The CDR3 runs to 13 residues. The germline gives CDR1 MNHEY, CDR2 SMNVEV (reference sequence). After removal of 9 bases from V and 2 bases from J, the junction contained 6 bases not matched to a gene. The CDR3 here is CASAPAGAYEQYF. The CDR3 region has the DNA TGTGCCAGTGCCCCAGCGGGAGCCTACGAGCAGTACTTC.

In its sample, this clonotype was seen many times. This chain links TRBV30 with TRBJ1-5, with D possibly TRBD1 on 5 matching bases. The CDR3 length is 14 residues. The V end lost 2 bases, the J end lost 1 base, and 9 bases lay between the germline ends. In germline, CDR1 is GTSNPN, CDR2 SVGIG (reference sequence). For the CDR3, the DNA is TGTGCCTGGAGTCAGGGAGGGAGCAATCAGCCCCAGCATTTT. Residues: CAWSQGGSNQPQHF.

This rearrangement joins TRBV6-2 or TRBV6-3 to TRBJ2-1; D call uncertain. The length of the CDR3 is 14 residues. V shed 1 base and J shed 1 base, with 5 bases lying between them. CDR1 MNHEY and CDR2 SVGEGT come from the germline V gene. For the CDR3, the DNA is TGTGCCAGCAGTTACTATCAATCCTACAATGAGCAGTTCTTC. Amino acids: CASSYYQSYNEQFF.

In its sample, this clonotype was seen many times. The rearrangement links TRBV7-9 to TRBJ1-1, with D unresolved. Trimming took 2 bases from V and 0 from J, leaving 10 bases between them. Germline values: CDR1 SEHNR, CDR2 FQNEAQ (reference sequence). The CDR3 sequence is 15 residues long. CDR3 coding DNA: TGTGCCAGCAGCTTAAGCGCGGGGTTGAACACTGAAGCTTTCTTT. Translating it yields CASSLSAGLNTEAFF.

This clonotype was picked up many times. The rearrangement uses TRBV5-1 and TRBJ2-1, with TRBD2 matching 9 bases. This CDR3 has 15 amino acids. Germline-derived CDR1 and CDR2 are SGHRS and YFSETQ. Trimming took 5 bases from V and 4 from J; bases not matched to a gene: 7. The CDR3 sequence: CASSGSSGVYNEQFF. The CDR3 DNA is TGCGCCAGCAGTGGCTCTAGCGGGGTATACAATGAGCAGTTCTTC.

The rearrangement uses TRBV6-1 and TRBJ1-3, with 8 bases that match TRBD1. The CDR3 length is 15 residues. Losses at the gene ends were 6 bases for V and 0 bases for J; bases not matched to a gene: 4. From germline, CDR1 is MNHNS and CDR2 SASEGT. CDR3: CASRAGGNSGNTIYF. For the CDR3, the DNA is TGTGCCAGCAGGGCAGGGGGCAACTCTGGAAACACCATATATTTT.

This clonotype has more than one count but fewer than ten. The chain carries TRBV29-1 and TRBJ2-5; D might be TRBD1 (6 bases). The germline V and J ends were trimmed by 5 bases and 5 bases, with 12 bases remaining between them. Germline values: CDR1 SQVTM, CDR2 ANQGSEA. This CDR3 has 12 residues. CDR3 bases: TGCAGCGTTAGCACAGGGAAGGAGACCCAGTACTTC. This sequence encodes CSVSTGKETQYF.

The chain uses TRBV13 and TRBJ1-3; 7 bases are a match to TRBD1. CDR1 and CDR2 from the germline V gene are PRHDT and FYEKMQ (reference sequence). V trimming: 3 bases; J trimming: 4 bases; junction bases outside the gene matches: 6. The CDR3 runs to 15 residues. CDR3 sequence reads: CASSLEGAIGNTIYF. In DNA form, the CDR3 reads TGTGCCAGCAGCTTGGAGGGGGCGATAGGAAACACCATATATTTT.

The V call is TRBV19, the J call TRBJ1-5; possible D gene TRBD1, 5 bases. The V and J ends lost 6 bases and 4 bases respectively, with 31 bases between them. The CDR3 spans 20 residues. Germline V CDR1 and CDR2: LNHDA, SQIVND (reference sequence). CDR3 in DNA: TGTGCCAGTAGCACAGTAATATTAGGAGTGGTCAGGGATCGGAATCAGCCCCAGCATTTT. Amino acid sequence: CASSTVILGVVRDRNQPQHF.

On this clonotype: A read error may explain this, as a much larger clone is one base away. The V and J genes are TRBV19 and TRBJ1-1; D is undetermined. The CDR3 is made up of 15 amino acids. The V gene's germline CDR1 is LNHDA and CDR2 SQIVND (reference sequence). Trimming removed 0 bases from V and 1 base from J, with 9 bases in between. CDR3 in amino acids: CASSIDMGSNTEAFF. The DNA for the CDR3 is TGTGCCAGTAGTATAGATATGGGTTCGAACACTGAAGCTTTCTTT.

Concerning this clonotype: It may be a read error: a sequence one base away is much more abundant. This chain connects TRBV7-9 to TRBJ1-2, with D uncertain. V lost 1 base to trimming and J lost 7 bases, with 16 bases between them. This CDR3 is built from 15 residues. Germline-derived CDR1 and CDR2 are SEHNR and FQNEAQ (reference sequence). CDR3 region: CASSLDPSSLGGYTF. CDR3 nucleotide sequence: TGTGCCAGCAGCTTAGACCCTTCATCTCTCGGTGGCTACACCTTC.

This clonotype was counted many times. The chain recombines TRBV25-1 with TRBJ2-3, with 11 bases matching TRBD2. Losses at the gene ends were 3 bases for V and 4 bases for J; bases not matched to a gene: 18. This CDR3 has 20 amino acids. CDR1 is MGHDK, CDR2 SYGVNS, per germline. CDR3 coding DNA: TGTGCCAGCAGTGACTGGAATTGGGACACTAGCGGGAGTTATGCAGATACGCAGTATTTT. Residues: CASSDWNWDTSGSYADTQYF. The full variable domain, in which reference TRBV25-1 and TRBJ2-3 provide the parts outside the CDR3, is EADIYQTPRYLVIGTGKKITLECSQTMGHDKMYWYQQDPGMELHLIHYSYGVNSTEKGDLSSESTVSRIRTEHFPLTLESARPSHTSQYLCASSDWNWDTSGSYADTQYFGPGTRLTVL.

At least ten counts were recorded for this clonotype. This chain uses TRBV27 with TRBJ2-1, with D possibly matching TRBD2 (6 bases). The germline gives CDR1 MNHEY, CDR2 SMNVEV (reference sequence). V was shortened by 5 bases and J by 4 bases, with 12 bases between the two germline ends. This CDR3 region has 14 residues. The CDR3 region is CASSPTSRYNEQFF. The DNA of the CDR3 is TGTGCCAGCAGTCCAACTAGCCGATACAATGAGCAGTTCTTC.

This clonotype was seen at least ten times. The junction and the germline gene differ at one end; a read error may be behind it. The gene calls are TRBV12-3 or TRBV12-4 and TRBJ2-7, with D maybe TRBD2 (5 bases). The CDR3 consists of 11 residues. The CDR3 reads CASSPEREYLF. CDR3 DNA: TGTGCCAGCAGTCCAGAGAGGGAGTATCTCTTC.

This clonotype showed up just a few times. V and J are TRBV20-1 and TRBJ2-7; D uncertain. The V and J ends lost 3 bases and 6 bases respectively, with 15 bases between them. This CDR3 has 13 amino acids. Germline CDR1 reads DFQATT; CDR2 reads SNEGSKA (reference sequence). CDR3 in amino acids: CSASGERWGEQYF. CDR3 coding DNA: TGCAGTGCTAGTGGTGAACGCTGGGGCGAGCAGTACTTC.

This chain uses TRBV6-1 with TRBJ2-3; 11 bases match TRBD2. The germline V gene has CDR1 MNHNS and CDR2 SASEGT. V trimming: 6 bases; J trimming: 4 bases; junction bases outside the gene matches: 18. This CDR3 region has 19 residues. CDR3 coding DNA: TGTGCCAGCAGACGACTAGCGGGATTATTGGAGAGGGGGGCAGATACGCAGTATTTT. It specifies CASRRLAGLLERGADTQYF.

At least ten counts were recorded for this clonotype. The V gene is TRBV10-2, the J gene TRBJ2-5; D is unresolved. Germline lookup yields CDR1 WSHSY and CDR2 SAAADI. Trimming removed 3 bases at V and 2 bases at J, with 7 bases between. The CDR3 extends over 13 amino acids. The DNA of the CDR3 is TGCGCCAGCAGTGAATTCATGCAAGAGACCCAGTACTTC. Translated, it gives CASSEFMQETQYF.

The gene calls are TRBV9 and TRBJ1-1; no clear D gene. The CDR3 is 13 amino acids. CDR1 and CDR2 (germline): SGDLS, YYNGEE. The ends were cut back, 0 bases at V and 5 bases at J, with 8 bases in the middle. The CDR3, as DNA: TGTGCCAGCAGCGTAGAAACCGGGACTGAAGCTTTCTTT. It is translated as CASSVETGTEAFF.